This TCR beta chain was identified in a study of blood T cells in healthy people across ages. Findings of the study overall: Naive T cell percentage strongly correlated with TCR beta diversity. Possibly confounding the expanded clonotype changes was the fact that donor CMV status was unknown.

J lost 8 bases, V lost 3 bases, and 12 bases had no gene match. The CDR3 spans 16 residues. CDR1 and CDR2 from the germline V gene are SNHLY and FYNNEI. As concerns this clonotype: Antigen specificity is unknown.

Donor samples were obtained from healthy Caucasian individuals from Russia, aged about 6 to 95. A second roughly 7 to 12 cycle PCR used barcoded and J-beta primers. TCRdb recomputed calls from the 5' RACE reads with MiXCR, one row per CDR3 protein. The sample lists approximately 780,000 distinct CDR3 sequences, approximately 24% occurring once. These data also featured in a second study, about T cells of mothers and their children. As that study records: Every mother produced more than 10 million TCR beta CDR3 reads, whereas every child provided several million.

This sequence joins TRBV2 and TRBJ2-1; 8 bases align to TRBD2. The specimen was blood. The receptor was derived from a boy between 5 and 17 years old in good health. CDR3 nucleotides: TGTGCCAGCAGTGAGGGCAGCGGGGGTTGGGAGGATGAGCAGTTCTTC. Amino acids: CASSEGSGGWEDEQFF. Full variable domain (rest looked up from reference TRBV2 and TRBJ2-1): EPEVTQTPSHQVTQMGQEVILRCVPISNHLYFYWYRQILGQKVEFLVSFYNNEISEKSEIFDDQFSVERPDGSNFTLKIRSTKLEDSAMYFCASSEGSGGWEDEQFFGPGTRLTVL.